This T cell receptor (beta chain) was recovered during a study of cytomegalovirus exposure and HLA in healthy donors. The study's findings and limits: In a later analysis, a genetic analysis reported fewer productive-TCR N-insertions in an Asian-associated ancestry cluster than the cohort average. Earlier results showed most TCR beta V segments being productive about 87% or about 30% of the time. Roughly even sequencing depth across donors was the assumption behind the presence/absence analyses.

The PCR employed 60 Vbeta primers together with 13 Jbeta primers. The table came from immunoSEQ multiplex PCR; TCRdb's copy has only in-frame clones and leaves some out. The sample yields approximately 100,000 clones, around 85% seen once. Of note for this clone: What it binds is unknown.

The junction had 8 bases not matched to a gene; V was cut back by 6 bases and J by 4 bases. The germline gives CDR1 MNHEY, CDR2 SVGAGI. The CDR3 runs to 14 residues. This clonotype originated in a man aged 25-45 years in good health and CMV-seronegative. This chain connects TRBV6-5 to TRBJ2-7; 8 bases are a match to TRBD2. Source material: PBMCs. This CDR3 reads CASRPGGALYEQYF. In DNA, the CDR3 is TGTGCCAGCAGACCCGGGGGGGCCCTGTACGAGCAGTACTTC.